This T cell receptor (beta chain) originates from a study of OX40 agonist ivuxolimab in advanced cancers. Study-wide findings and caveats: Compared with CD4+, CD8+ T cells on average had more expanded clones.

About this clone: No antigen is known for it.

CDR1 is SGDLS, CDR2 YYNGEE, per germline. CDR3 length equals 12 residues. Between the trimmed V and J ends, which lost 4 bases and 8 bases, there was a span of 9 bases. Clones were read by immunoSEQ multiplex PCR, and TCRdb kept only the in-frame ones, dropping some. Found here are 90,000 or so clones, approximately 90% of them singletons; the top ten hold 0.81%. This specimen consisted of CD4+ or CD8+ T cells sorted from blood, obtained in a trial of the OX40 agonist ivuxolimab. The sequence was obtained from an adult with an advanced solid tumor such as melanoma, head and neck, liver or kidney cancer. This rearrangement joins TRBV9 to TRBJ1-4; a possible D gene is TRBD1 (5 bases). In DNA form, the CDR3 reads TGTGCCAGCAGCCGCGGGGGGGAAAAACTGTTTTTT. Protein sequence: CASSRGGEKLFF.